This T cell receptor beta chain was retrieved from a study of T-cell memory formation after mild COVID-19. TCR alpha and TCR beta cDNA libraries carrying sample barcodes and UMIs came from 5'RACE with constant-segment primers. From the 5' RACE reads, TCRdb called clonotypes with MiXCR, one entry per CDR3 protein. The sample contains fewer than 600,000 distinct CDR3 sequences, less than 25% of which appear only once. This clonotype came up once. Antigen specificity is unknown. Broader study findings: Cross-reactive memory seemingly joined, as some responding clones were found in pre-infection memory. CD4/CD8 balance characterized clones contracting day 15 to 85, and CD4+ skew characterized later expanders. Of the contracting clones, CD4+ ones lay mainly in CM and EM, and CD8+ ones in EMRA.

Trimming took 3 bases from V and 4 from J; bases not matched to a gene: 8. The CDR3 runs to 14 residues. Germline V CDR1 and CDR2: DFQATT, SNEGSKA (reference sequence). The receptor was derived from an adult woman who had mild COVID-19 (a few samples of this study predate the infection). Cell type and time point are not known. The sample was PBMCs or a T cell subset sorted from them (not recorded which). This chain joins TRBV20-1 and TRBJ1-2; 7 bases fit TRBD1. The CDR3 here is CSASGGGAGYGYTF. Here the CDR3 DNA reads TGCAGTGCTAGTGGAGGGGGCGCAGGCTATGGCTACACCTTC.